This T cell receptor beta chain was identified during a study of T cell responses to AZD1222 COVID-19 vaccine. This clone came up a few times. Sequenced by immunoSEQ multiplex PCR; TCRdb stores in-frame clones only, minus some. The sample consists of about 140,000 clones, around 88% of them appearing once. Germline loops: CDR1 MNHEY, CDR2 SMNVEV (reference sequence). CDR3 size: 15 residues. The V and J ends lost 3 bases and 6 bases, in that order; junction bases with no gene match: 7. This chain links TRBV27 with TRBJ1-1, with TRBD1 matching over 10 bases. The TCR originated in an adult in good health. Sequencing used peripheral blood, obtained on day 0 of AZD1222 vaccination. CDR3 region: CASSFFGTGAAEAFF. CDR3 DNA sequence: TGTGCCAGCAGTTTTTTCGGGACAGGGGCGGCTGAAGCTTTCTTT.